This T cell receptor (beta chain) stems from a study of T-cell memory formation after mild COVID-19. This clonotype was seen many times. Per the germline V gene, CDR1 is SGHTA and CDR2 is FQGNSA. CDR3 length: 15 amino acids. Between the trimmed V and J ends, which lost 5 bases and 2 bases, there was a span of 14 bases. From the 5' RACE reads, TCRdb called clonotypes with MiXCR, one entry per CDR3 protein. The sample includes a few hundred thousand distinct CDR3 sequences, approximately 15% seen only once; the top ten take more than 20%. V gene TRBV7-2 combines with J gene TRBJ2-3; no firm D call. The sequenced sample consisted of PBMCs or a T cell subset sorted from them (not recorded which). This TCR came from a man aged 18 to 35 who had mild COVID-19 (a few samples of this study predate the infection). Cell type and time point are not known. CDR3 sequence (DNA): TGTGCCAGCAGCCCCCGTGGTGCAGACACAGATACGCAGTATTTT. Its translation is CASSPRGADTDTQYF.